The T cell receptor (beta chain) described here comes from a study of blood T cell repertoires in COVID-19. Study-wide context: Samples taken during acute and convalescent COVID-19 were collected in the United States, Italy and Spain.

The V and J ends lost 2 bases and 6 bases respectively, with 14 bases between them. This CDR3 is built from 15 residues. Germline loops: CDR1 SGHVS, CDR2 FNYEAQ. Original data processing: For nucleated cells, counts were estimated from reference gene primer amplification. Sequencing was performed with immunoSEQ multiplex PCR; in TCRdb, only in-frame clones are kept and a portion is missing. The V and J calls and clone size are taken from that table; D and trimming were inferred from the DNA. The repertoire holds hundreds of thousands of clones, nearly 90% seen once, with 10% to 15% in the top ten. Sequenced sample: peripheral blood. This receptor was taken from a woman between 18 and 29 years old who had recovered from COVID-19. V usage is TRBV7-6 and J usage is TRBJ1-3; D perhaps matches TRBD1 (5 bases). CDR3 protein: CASSLTAGSTNTIYF. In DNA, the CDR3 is TGTGCCAGCAGCTTAACGGCAGGGTCGACAAACACCATATATTTT. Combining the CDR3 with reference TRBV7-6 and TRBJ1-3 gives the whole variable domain GAGVSQSPRYKVTKRGQDVALRCDPISGHVSLYWYRQALGQGPEFLTYFNYEAQQDKSGLPNDRFSAERPEGSISTLTIQRTEQRDSAMYRCASSLTAGSTNTIYFGEGSWLTVV.